This TCR beta chain was profiled in a study of cytomegalovirus exposure and HLA in healthy donors. CDR3 length equals 15 residues. V lost 0 bases, J lost 14 bases, and 9 bases stayed unmatched. Germline CDR1 is SGHDT and CDR2 is YYEEEE. PCR employed 60 Vbeta and 13 Jbeta primers. In the original analysis: Later, tens of millions of unique TCR beta chains were counted in an analysis, and roughly 10 million of them were shared. The protocol was immunoSEQ multiplex PCR, while the TCRdb copy is restricted to in-frame clones and leaves out a portion. V and J calls and clone size are those listed in that table; D and trimming were worked out from the DNA. Of about 94,000 clones in the sample, under 80% were seen once. Study outcomes and limitations: V- and J-gene trimming in TCR beta was tied to a missense DCLRE1C variant by an analysis performed later. Among donors in an Asian-associated ancestry cluster, a later analysis reportedly found fewer N-insertions than the approximately 700-donor mean.

This clone has more than one count but fewer than ten. The antigen is undetermined. The chain couples TRBV5-6 to TRBJ2-1, with 12 bases identical to TRBD1. This sequence was found in a man aged 25 to 40 in good health and CMV-seropositive. The material sequenced was PBMCs. The CDR3 nucleotides read TGTGCCAGCAGCTTGGCCATAAAAGGGACAGGGGGCAAGTTCTTC. This codes for CASSLAIKGTGGKFF.